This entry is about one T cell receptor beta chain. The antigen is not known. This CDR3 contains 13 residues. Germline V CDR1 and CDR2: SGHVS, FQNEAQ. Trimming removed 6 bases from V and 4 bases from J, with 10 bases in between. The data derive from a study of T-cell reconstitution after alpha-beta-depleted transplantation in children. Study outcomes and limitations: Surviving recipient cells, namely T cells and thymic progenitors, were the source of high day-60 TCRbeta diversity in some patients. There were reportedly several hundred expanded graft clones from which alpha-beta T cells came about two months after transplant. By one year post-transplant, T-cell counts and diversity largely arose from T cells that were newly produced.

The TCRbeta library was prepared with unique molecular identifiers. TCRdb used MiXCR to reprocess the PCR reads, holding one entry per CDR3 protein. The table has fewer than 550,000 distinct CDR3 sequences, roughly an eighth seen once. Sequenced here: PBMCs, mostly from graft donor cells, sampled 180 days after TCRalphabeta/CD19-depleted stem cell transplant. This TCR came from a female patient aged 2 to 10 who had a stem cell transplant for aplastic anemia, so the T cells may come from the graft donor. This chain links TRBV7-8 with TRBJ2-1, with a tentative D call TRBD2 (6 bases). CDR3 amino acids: CASRWEVYNEQFF. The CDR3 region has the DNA TGTGCCAGCAGGTGGGAGGTTTACAATGAGCAGTTCTTC.